The following is a T cell receptor (beta chain) sequence with its context. Self-reported history from a screening survey and questionnaire set each donor's cohort. V lost 0 bases and J 4 bases, leaving 18 bases between the germline ends. Germline CDR1 and CDR2: SQVTM and ANQGSEA. The CDR3 is 16 residues long. The record originates from a study of blood T cell repertoires in COVID-19. Study details: Donors in the United States, Italy and Spain gave samples during acute or convalescent COVID-19.

In the source study's methods: By means of reference gene primer amplification, nucleated cell counts were estimated. This table comes from immunoSEQ multiplex PCR, and its TCRdb copy is limited to in-frame clones, with some not included. The V and J calls and the clone size are those of that table, but D and trimming were determined from the DNA. Of about 180,000 clones in the sample, nearly 90% were seen once. The sequence was collected from a woman between 35 and 50 years old with acute COVID-19. Source material: PBMCs or T cells enriched from blood (not recorded which). The V call is TRBV29-1, the J call TRBJ1-1; the D is unclear. CDR3 region: CSVEDGRVDHPTEAFF. CDR3 coding DNA: TGCAGCGTTGAAGATGGGCGGGTGGACCATCCCACTGAAGCTTTCTTT. Based on the CDR3 plus reference TRBV29-1 and TRBJ1-1, the full variable domain is SAVISQKPSRDICQRGTSLTIQCQVDSQVTMMFWYRQQPGQSLTLIATANQGSEATYESGFVIDKFPISRPNLTFSTLTVSNMSPEDSSIYLCSVEDGRVDHPTEAFFGQGTRLTVV.